This TCR beta chain was obtained from a study of CD8 T cells in Susac syndrome (dated by TCRdb to the late 2010s). Study-wide context: Of the Susac syndrome patients who were sequenced, six had clinically active disease and 8 or 9 were in clinical remission. At the time of blood withdrawal, Susac syndrome patients were either therapy-naive, taking corticosteroids (with some also receiving IVIg), or on IVIg alone. Repertoire sequencing was used to test whether CD8+ T cell activation and differentiation in Susac syndrome was antigen driven. What the study reported, not specific to this receptor: No clonal expansion was detected in the CD4+ T cell repertoire of Susac syndrome patients. The TCR sequencing and HLA analysis was acknowledged to have included a relatively small number of individuals.

RNA was extracted with the RNeasy kit and roughly 0.5 to 1 ug was reverse transcribed using random hexamers. The immunoSEQ multiplex PCR assay, covering 54 Vbeta and 13 Jbeta segments, was used to amplify TCR beta CDR3 regions. Bias from PCR amplification was corrected by using a synthetic template baseline for primer optimization and for computational correction. The authors' analysis ran thus. Reads were annotated to V, D and J genes according to IMGT and were analyzed with immunoSEQ Analyzer, with only productive sequences retained. Clonality was calculated as one minus the Shannon entropy normalized by log2 of the number of productive unique sequences. For each patient and control, public and private clones were evaluated among the 100 most prevalent clones. Susac-specific clones were defined as absent from healthy and MS cohorts, over a thousand published viral clones and other ImmuneACCESS disease sequences. TCRdb cleaned the public reads at Q25 with fastp, built clones with MiXCR and kept in-frame beta chains. Duplicate CDR3 protein sequences are folded into a single record with the most common DNA and genes. TCRdb assigned the V and J calls; the authors' analysis was not used. This sample gives some 180,000 distinct CDR3 sequences in total; 75% to 95% of them show up just once. The ten largest account for 0.087% of the sample.

This clonotype came up a few times. The target of this receptor is not known. There are no base qualities to consult, and no much larger clone falls within one base. The CDR3 covers 15 residues, taking in both the cysteine and the phenylalanine. CDR3 DNA only is kept here, 45 bases in frame from base 1. As encoded in the germline V gene, CDR1 is MNHNS while CDR2 is SASEGT. V and J are truncated by 7 bases and 0 bases respectively, leaving an intervening sequence of 15 bases. Peripheral blood CD8+ and CD4+ T cells from healthy donors, Susac syndrome patients and multiple sclerosis patients were profiled by high-throughput TCR beta sequencing. Recently defined diagnostic criteria for definite or probable disease were met by the Susac syndrome patients. Bulk CD8+ and CD4+ T cells were purified magnetically by negative isolation, whereas CD8+ TEMRA cells were enriched by FACS. Blood was collected in EDTA tubes and processed within 24 hours, with PBMCs isolated through density gradient centrifugation. PBMCs intended for TCR sequencing were cryopreserved in liquid nitrogen and thawed later in a water bath at 37 degrees C. The sorted or isolated CD4+, CD8+ and CD8+ TEMRA cells reached a purity of at least 90%.

This receptor was obtained from a human donor with Susac syndrome. The chain is assembled from TRBV6-1 and TRBJ1-2, with the D segment identity uncertain. Specimen: CD4+ T cells from PBMCs. The bases are TGTGCCAGCAAAGGGTTGGGGTTTTCTAACTATGGCTACACCTTC. Its translation reads: CASKGLGFSNYGYTF.